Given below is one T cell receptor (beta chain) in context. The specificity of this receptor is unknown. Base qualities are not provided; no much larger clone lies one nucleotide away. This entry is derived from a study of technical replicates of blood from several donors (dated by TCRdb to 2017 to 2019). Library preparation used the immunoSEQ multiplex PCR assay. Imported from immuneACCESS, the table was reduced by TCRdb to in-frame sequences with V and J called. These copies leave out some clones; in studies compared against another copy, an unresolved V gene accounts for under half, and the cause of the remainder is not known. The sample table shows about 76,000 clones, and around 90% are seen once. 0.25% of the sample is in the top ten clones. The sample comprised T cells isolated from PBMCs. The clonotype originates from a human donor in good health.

This receptor has the CDR3 CASSERGVGGQPQHF. The DNA is TGTGCCAGCAGCGAAAGGGGTGTGGGGGGACAGCCCCAGCATTTT. The chain is encoded by TRBV7-8 joined to TRBJ1-5; 5 matching bases give a weak D call of TRBD1. The CDR3 goes from the cysteine to the phenylalanine over 15 residues. This entry keeps only the CDR3 DNA: 45 bases, framed from base 1. In the germline V gene, CDR1 corresponds to SGHVS and CDR2 to FQNEAQ. V is pared back by 5 bases and J by 7 bases, with 18 bases lying between the germline termini.